The 3 T cell receptor beta chains in this list originate from one sample, sequenced in a study of blood T cell repertoires in COVID-19. Only in-frame clones appear in the TCRdb table, and some are missing; sequencing was by immunoSEQ multiplex PCR. The sample has some 200,000 clones; 70% to 85% are singletons. Material: peripheral blood. The origin of the receptors is a woman aged 80 or over with acute or convalescent COVID-19.

The rearrangement links TRBV21-1 to TRBJ2-3; the listed D gene, TRBD2, was not tested against the DNA. TRBV21-1 is a listed pseudogene. The CDR3 has 18 residues. The CDR3: CASPTKDPTRPPVNTQYF. The CDR3 bases are TGTGCCAGCCCCACTAAAGATCCTACTCGACCCCCGGTAAATACGCAGTATTTT.

As for this clone: Its ends do not fully match the called genes, so a read error is possible. This chain joins TRBV18 and TRBJ2-4; D might be TRBD2 (5 bases). This CDR3 spans 13 amino acids. Germline V gene sequence: CDR1 KGHSH, CDR2 LQKENI. CDR3 amino acids: CASSPPGENIQYF. The CDR3 nucleotides are TGTGCCAGCTCCCCACCCGGGGAAAACATTCAGTACTTC. Full variable domain (remainder filled in from reference TRBV18 and TRBJ2-4): NAGVMQNPRHLVRRRGQEARLRCSPMKGHSHVYWYRQLPEEGLKFMVYLQKENIIDESGMPKERFSAEFPKEGPSILRIQQVVRGDSAAYFCASSPPGENIQYFGAGTRLSVL.

This clone turned up a few times. The genes are TRBV10-3 and TRBJ2-5; 7 nucleotides align to TRBD1. The trim removed 3 bases at V and 5 bases at J, leaving 3 bases unmatched. This CDR3 is 13 amino acids long. Per the germline V gene, CDR1 is ENHRY and CDR2 is SYGVKD. CDR3 loop: CAISDGQAETQYF. DNA of the CDR3: TGTGCCATCAGTGATGGACAGGCGGAGACCCAGTACTTC.